This TCR beta chain derives from a study of shared clonotypes between healthy human individuals. Naive CD8 cells comprised CD45RO-negative, CCR7-positively selected cells, excluding terminally differentiated effector memory CD45RA+ cells. Profiling relied on immunoSEQ multiplex PCR, and the TCRdb table lists in-frame clones only, not all of them. Of about 820,000 clones in the sample, 80% to 95% were seen once. Study-wide findings and caveats: Clonotype sharing levels among donors were expected to vary with sequencing depth.

Turning to this clone: The antigen is undetermined.

The sample comprised naive CD8+ T cells sorted from blood. The clonotype was recovered from a young man in good health.

CDR3 coding DNA: TGTGCCAGCAGTTACTACCGTACCTCCTACAATGAGCAGTTCTTC. Translation: CASSYYRTSYNEQFF. The chain uses TRBV7-8 and TRBJ2-1; unclear D gene. Germline lookup yields CDR1 SGHVS and CDR2 FQNEAQ. V dropped 6 bases and J dropped 0 bases, with 12 bases sitting between them. CDR3 length equals 15 residues.